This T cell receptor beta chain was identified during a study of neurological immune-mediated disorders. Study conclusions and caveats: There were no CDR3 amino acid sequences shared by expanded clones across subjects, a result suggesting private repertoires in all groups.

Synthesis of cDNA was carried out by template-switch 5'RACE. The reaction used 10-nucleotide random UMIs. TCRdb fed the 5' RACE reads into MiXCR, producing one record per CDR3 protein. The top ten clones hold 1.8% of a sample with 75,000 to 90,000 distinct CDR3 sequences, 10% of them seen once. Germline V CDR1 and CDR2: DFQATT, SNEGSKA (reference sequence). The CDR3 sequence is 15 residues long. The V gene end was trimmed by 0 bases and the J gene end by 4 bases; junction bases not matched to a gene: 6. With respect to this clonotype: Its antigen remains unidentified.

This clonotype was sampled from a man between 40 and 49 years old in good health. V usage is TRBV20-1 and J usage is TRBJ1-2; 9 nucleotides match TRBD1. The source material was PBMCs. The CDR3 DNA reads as TGCAGTGCTAGAGATCCCCGGGGACAGGGCTATGGCTACACCTTC. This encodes CSARDPRGQGYGYTF.